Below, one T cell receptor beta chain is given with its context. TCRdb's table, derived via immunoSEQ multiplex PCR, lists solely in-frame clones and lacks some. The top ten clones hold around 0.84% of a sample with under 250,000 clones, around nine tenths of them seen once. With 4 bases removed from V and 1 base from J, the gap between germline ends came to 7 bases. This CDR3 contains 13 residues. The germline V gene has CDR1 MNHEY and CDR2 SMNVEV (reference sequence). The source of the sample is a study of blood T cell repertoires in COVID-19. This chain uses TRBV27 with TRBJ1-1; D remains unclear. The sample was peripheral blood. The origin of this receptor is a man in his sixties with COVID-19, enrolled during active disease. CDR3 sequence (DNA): TGTGCCAGCAGTTGGGCGGGGAACACTGAAGCTTTCTTT. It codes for CASSWAGNTEAFF.